A selection of T cell receptor beta chains follows, all from one sample in a study of blood T cell repertoires in COVID-19. Sequencing was performed with immunoSEQ multiplex PCR; in TCRdb, only in-frame clones are kept and a portion is missing. The sample contains 180,000 or so clones, about 88% of which appear only once. The sequenced sample consisted of peripheral blood. The source is a woman of 80 years or more with acute or convalescent COVID-19. Both conserved end residues are trimmed from each CDR3. The order of the fields is V gene, J gene, CDR3 protein.

V: TRBV12-3/TRBV12-4
J: TRBJ1-2
CDR3: ASSLWGQGYT

V: TRBV6-5
J: TRBJ2-1
CDR3: ASSYVGQGAYNEQF

V: TRBV28
J: TRBJ1-4
CDR3: ASSFWPLPLF

V: TRBV27
J: TRBJ1-5
CDR3: ASGPQGLGAQH

V: TRBV3-1/TRBV3-2
J: TRBJ1-1
CDR3: ASSRRGAGTEAF

V: TRBV19
J: TRBJ1-3
CDR3: ASSIRGTSFSGNTIY

V: TRBV18
J: TRBJ2-7
CDR3: ASSPKGDEQY

V: TRBV4-2
J: TRBJ1-2
CDR3: ASSLQGNYGYT

V: TRBV5-1
J: TRBJ2-3
CDR3: ASSEGLAGADTQY

V: TRBV7-2
J: TRBJ2-7
CDR3: ASSLAGTSSSYEQY

V: TRBV6-6
J: TRBJ1-2
CDR3: ASSYSRPEIGYGYT

V: TRBV15
J: TRBJ2-1
CDR3: ATIRGAEAYNEQF

V: TRBV5-6
J: TRBJ1-1
CDR3: ASSLEGGHLNTEAF

V: TRBV5-1
J: TRBJ1-3
CDR3: ASRQEGGNTIY

V: TRBV7-3
J: TRBJ2-7
CDR3: ASSLVGGDYEQY

V: TRBV6-2/TRBV6-3
J: TRBJ2-2
CDR3: ASSYRTGGHTGELF

V: TRBV9
J: TRBJ1-1
CDR3: ASSAQGGAGGTEAF

V: TRBV5-1
J: TRBJ2-3
CDR3: ASSFEGYGGTDTQY

V: TRBV29-1
J: TRBJ1-4
CDR3: SVQDNEKLF

V: TRBV7-2
J: TRBJ2-3
CDR3: ASSSGLAGAQGTQY

V: TRBV7-2
J: TRBJ2-7
CDR3: ASSLNRDGFYEQY

V: TRBV6-1
J: TRBJ2-3
CDR3: ASSELAQTQY

V: TRBV7-2
J: TRBJ1-5
CDR3: ASSRDRGQPQH

V: TRBV6-6
J: TRBJ1-5
CDR3: ASSPGQGARQPQH

V: TRBV9
J: TRBJ2-7
CDR3: ASSSGGGLGLYEQY

V: TRBV7-9
J: TRBJ2-1
CDR3: ASSFHRDNEQF

V: TRBV7-2
J: TRBJ2-3
CDR3: ASSSSGRRTQY

V: TRBV12-3/TRBV12-4
J: TRBJ2-7
CDR3: ASRGQGREQY

V: TRBV5-1
J: TRBJ2-7
CDR3: ASSQGQGGEQY

V: TRBV28
J: TRBJ2-6
CDR3: ASSLYRAGANVLT

V: TRBV5-1
J: TRBJ1-1
CDR3: ASSLGGQGNTEAF

V: TRBV5-1
J: TRBJ1-3
CDR3: ASTTGVSGNTIY

V: TRBV18
J: TRBJ1-1
CDR3: ASSPGIRDTEAF

V: TRBV6-5
J: TRBJ1-3
CDR3: ASSQDRARGNTIY

V: TRBV10-3
J: TRBJ1-3
CDR3: AISESWIGDRGNTIY

V: TRBV2
J: TRBJ1-2
CDR3: ASSGRTGGFGYT

V: TRBV29-1
J: TRBJ2-2
CDR3: SAGDRNTGELF

V: TRBV30
J: TRBJ1-1
CDR3: AGDFWATEAF

V: TRBV15
J: TRBJ2-5
CDR3: ATSRGSTGGLQETQY

V: TRBV29-1
J: TRBJ2-7
CDR3: SVSVSQIYEQY

V: TRBV9
J: TRBJ2-1
CDR3: ASSFSGSSYNEQF

V: TRBV7-9
J: TRBJ2-7
CDR3: ASAIGHYEQY

V: TRBV6-4
J: TRBJ1-4
CDR3: ASRDQTGGREKLF

V: TRBV5-4
J: TRBJ2-3
CDR3: ASSPRSYNTDTQY

V: TRBV18
J: TRBJ2-7
CDR3: ASSPPGRTYEQY

V: TRBV5-1
J: TRBJ1-2
CDR3: ASSSPGDGDT

V: TRBV29-1
J: TRBJ2-5
CDR3: SVYRDTKPQETQY

V: TRBV19
J: TRBJ1-6
CDR3: ASSIKVGVWGSPLH

V: TRBV7-9
J: TRBJ1-1
CDR3: ASSLDGPNTEAF

V: TRBV27
J: TRBJ2-1
CDR3: ASSRLAPSSYNEQF

V: TRBV15
J: TRBJ1-5
CDR3: ATTDRFNQPQH

V: TRBV6-5
J: TRBJ2-1
CDR3: ASRDRVARNEQF

V: TRBV9
J: TRBJ1-1
CDR3: ASSVRGRDTEAF

V: TRBV18
J: TRBJ2-7
CDR3: ASSPGTGWREQY

V: TRBV19
J: TRBJ1-4
CDR3: ASTASGIATNEKLF